Listed below are T cell receptor beta chains from one sample, sequenced in a study of molecular identifiers for immune sequencing clone quantification. A single record per CDR3 protein comes from TCRdb applying MiXCR to the PCR reads. This table holds under 600,000 distinct CDR3 sequences, over 20% found once. Sequencing was performed on naive CD8+ T cells from blood, with Jurkat cell RNA spiked in. All receptors derive from a human donor in good health. Some libraries in this study had Jurkat cell RNA spiked in. Both conserved end residues are part of each CDR3. Each record gives: V gene, J gene, CDR3 protein.

TRBV4-2	TRBJ1-3	CASSQDWGSFGNTIYF
TRBV27	TRBJ2-1	CASSSDAGGGGWNEQFF
TRBV20-1	TRBJ2-1	CSARDRSTYNEQFF
TRBV12-3/TRBV12-4	TRBJ2-4	CASSLARGTTAKNIQYF
TRBV11-2	TRBJ2-4	CASSRSWGKNIQYF
TRBV20-1	TRBJ1-5	CSARYPESNQPQHF
TRBV28	TRBJ1-5	CASSLVGDYSNQPQHF
TRBV19	TRBJ2-5	CASSKVPMQETQYF
TRBV28	TRBJ2-7	CASFTPGPLNEQYF
TRBV4-1	TRBJ1-5	CASSQDPPSGAAGQPQHF
TRBV20-1	TRBJ2-3	CSARGGTPGGDTQYF
TRBV6-2/TRBV6-3	TRBJ2-7	CASTPEGQYYEQYF